Listed here is a single T cell receptor (beta chain). The assay was immunoSEQ multiplex PCR, and TCRdb's table has in-frame clones only and misses some. Of hundreds of thousands of clones listed, about 74% are singletons. This record belongs to a study of shared clonotypes between healthy human individuals. The overall study: Researchers assigned three CD4 naive, three CD4 memory, two CD8 naive and one CD8 memory plate to each donor.

CD4+ cell separation produced CD45RA+ naive and CD45RA-negative memory subsets. This CDR3 contains 17 residues. Germline CDR1 SGHDN, CDR2 FVKESK. Trimming took 0 bases from V and 5 from J; bases not matched to a gene: 11. This receptor was taken from a woman between 25 and 40 years old in good health. V usage is TRBV14 and J usage is TRBJ1-1; 8 bases are a match to TRBD1. The material sequenced was memory CD4+ T cells sorted from blood. The subset was: CD45RA-negative fraction. CDR3 residues: CASSQDPRQGWKTEAFF. The CDR3 DNA sequence: TGTGCCAGCAGCCAAGATCCCCGACAGGGGTGGAAGACTGAAGCTTTCTTT.